The present T cell receptor beta chain was sequenced within a study of cytomegalovirus exposure and HLA in healthy donors (dated by TCRdb to 2015 to 2018). Describing the broader study: In an earlier analysis of some 550 of the donors, 276 Gb of sequence data and 95 million to 130 million unique TCR beta sequences from 150 million to 200 million T cells were reported. An early release that covered 640 HLA-typed donors contained approximately 300 gigabases of sequencing data and around 80 million unique TCR sequences. Of the 300 to 450 genotyped donors, roughly 76% were placed in the genetic ancestry cluster associated with self-reported Caucasian donors. The study aimed to test whether cataloging public T cell receptors could reveal signatures of past pathogen exposure. Using immunosequencing, the study profiled T cell repertoires from 666 subjects and related those repertoires to cytomegalovirus serostatus. In addition to the first cohort of approximately 650 subjects, a separate validation cohort of 120 different subjects was used. High-throughput TCR immunosequencing, statistical association of individual TCRs with disease status, and machine learning were combined to predict cytomegalovirus infection status. In a later analysis, previously published TCR beta repertoires from hundreds of donors were re-analyzed and high-resolution HLA genotyping was added so that TCR occurrence patterns could be studied. The later analysis used no new phenotypic data to find candidate immune exposures, relying instead on TCR beta sequences and their occurrence across donors. In an earlier analysis of 587 of the donors, high-throughput TCR beta sequencing was used to judge whether each TCR beta V gene segment behaved as functional or pseudogenic. Alongside the repertoire data, information on donor age, sex, ethnicity and CMV serostatus was compiled. In a later genetic analysis, genome-wide SNP genotypes for 398 of the 666 donors were used, and that subset was treated as a discovery cohort. Every repertoire in the discovery cohort had been generated on one and the same sequencing platform. HLA typing covered class I and class II loci at four-digit resolution. Typing coverage varied by locus: roughly 629-640 donors for A, B, C, DRB1 and DQB1; approximately 500 for DQA1; nearly 610 for DPA1; more than 450 for DPB1. Roughly 5 DR-DQ haplotypes were treated as single units for association and clustering because of strong linkage in the cohort. Across under 500 genotyped donors of the cohort, an average of roughly 250,000 unique TCR beta nucleotide sequences per donor were sequenced, and approximately 19% of those sequences were non-productive. The full study reports these points: A further reported finding was that TCR beta sequences accurately predicted the HLA-A and HLA-B alleles for most subjects in the first cohort. Compared with the approximately 670-donor mean, donors in an Asian-associated ancestry cluster had fewer N-insertions in productive TCRs, according to a later genetic analysis. Because HLA typing was unavailable for some donors at each locus, only the typed subset was used in association tests. When HLA alleles, especially DR and DQ, strongly co-occurred, attributing TCR associations to individual alleles was difficult. Most CMV-associated TCR beta chains appeared to be HLA-restricted in a later analysis, and the HLA associations seemed to be driven largely by CMV exposure. Across donors, most TCR sequences were observed very rarely, whereas some public TCRs were present in many individuals. At a false discovery rate of 0.05, a later analysis linked some 17,000 TCR beta sequences to specific HLA alleles. In a later analysis, TCR association rates were found to vary across HLA loci, with the most associated TCRs seen for DRB1 alleles and the fewest for HLA-C alleles. In both the original and validation cohorts, the classifier was reported to diagnose cytomegalovirus status with high specificity and sensitivity. Because counts were too low, about 18 rarely observed V segments, including chromosome 9 orphons, were excluded from the earlier analysis of fewer than 650 of the donors. Roughly uniform sequencing depth across donors was assumed in presence/absence analyses, although this assumption may not hold. An earlier analysis of approximately 500 of the donors showed that most TCR beta V segments appeared in productive rearrangements either about 90% or about 30% of the time, which broadly matched IMGT annotations. A few of the identified cytomegalovirus-associated TCR beta chains were confirmed in vitro to be specific for cytomegalovirus antigens. Several of the top co-occurrence clusters appeared to be linked to parvovirus B19, influenza, CMV and Epstein-Barr virus, according to a later analysis. The study listed 150 to 200 TCR beta chains as associated with cytomegalovirus. In a later analysis, HLA-associated TCR beta chains showed more clonal expansion and lower generation probabilities than non-associated chains that were equally common. The sequencing pipeline was judged likely to have produced a cluster of highly shared sequence variants as a technical artifact. An association between a missense DCLRE1C variant and V-gene and J-gene trimming of TCR beta chains was found in a later genetic analysis and replicated in an independent cohort. Only TCR beta chains were sequenced in this cohort, and the absence of alpha or paired-chain data limited detectable features. The authors suggested that the approach could potentially be extended to other disease states and immunological phenotypes. For the cohort, immune exposure information was limited to CMV serostatus. Linkage disequilibrium might explain the correlated functional status among segregating V segments, but an unknown experimental factor could not be ruled out.

About this clone: Its recognized antigen is unknown.

The library was obtained by the immunoSEQ multiplex PCR assay. For the multiplex PCR, a mixture combining 60 forward primers for TCR Vbeta segments and 13 reverse primers for TCR Jbeta segments was used. The CDR3 region of rearranged TCR beta genes was amplified from genomic DNA by a multiplex PCR assay. The Illumina HiSeq System was used to sequence the amplified TCR beta libraries as 87-base-pair reads. Per the original workflow: In a later analysis, 70 million to 95 million unique TCR beta chains were counted across the 650 to 700 repertoires, and about 9.9 million of these chains were shared by at least two donors. Raw reads were error-corrected and collapsed into unique sequences with a nearest-neighbor algorithm that merged closely related sequences to remove PCR and sequencing errors. CDR3 sequences were aligned to IMGT reference sequences to assign V, D and J gene segments. Each retained sequence needed at least a six-nucleotide match to both a V gene segment and a J gene segment. A rearrangement counted as productive if the CDR3 had no stop codons and remained in frame with V and J, and every other rearrangement counted as non-productive. CDR3 was defined according to IMGT convention as the region running from the second conserved V-encoded cysteine to the conserved J-encoded phenylalanine. The earlier analysis of about 610 of the donors excluded sequences that lacked an unambiguous match to a single V gene segment. In an earlier analysis of some 590 of the donors, V segments were called functional above 56.7% productive rearrangements and were called segregating when the between-donor standard deviation exceeded 5%. To diagnose cytomegalovirus status from the catalog of TCR beta chain sequences, a statistical classification framework was built. A later analysis assigned V and J genes by comparing TCR nucleotide sequences with IMGT/GENE-DB human TR gene sequences. The TCRdist pipeline was used in a later analysis to assign CDR3 sequences and most-parsimonious VDJ recombination scenarios. In a later analysis, every TCR beta chain was defined by the combination of its CDR3 amino acid sequence and its V-gene family, and reads without a unique V-gene family were dropped. A later analysis removed roughly 590 highly shared, low-generation-probability nucleotide sequences to deal with suspected cross-contamination and a sequencing artifact. A later analysis calculated a clonal expansion index for each public chain from normalized within-repertoire ranks of inferred template counts. Generation probabilities in a later analysis came from a VDJ recombination model fitted to out-of-frame rearrangements, and those results were checked against IGoR. Hypergeometric tests were used in a later analysis to score TCR-TCR, TCR-HLA and TCR-CMV co-occurrence, with a repertoire-size bias correction applied to the TCR pairs. To estimate false discovery rates, a later analysis permuted the HLA or CMV assignments 20 times. In a later analysis, co-occurring TCRs were grouped with DBSCAN, and TCRdist sequence similarity was added when clustering was performed within HLA-allele-positive subsets. Repertoires with fewer than 30,000 or more than 120,000 public chains, plus five repertoires with anomalous nucleotide sharing, were excluded from co-occurrence clustering. Entries here come from immuneACCESS through TCRdb and include only in-frame sequences with V and J called. Some clones fail to appear in such tables; in the studies checked, an unresolved V gene covers under half of the shortfall, and the cause of the remainder is unknown. D and trimming come from the DNA, and the V and J calls and clone size come from that table. The table held for this sample gives about 72,000 clones. Roughly 2.7% of the sample comes from the top ten.

The cohort comprised under 700 healthy bone marrow donors. At the time of sampling, every cohort member was nominally healthy, though immune exposures that went unrecorded were likely present. The donor was CMV seronegative and belonged to the group of approximately 320 seronegative cohort members. Every donor gave a peripheral blood sample, and the peripheral blood mononuclear cells from that sample were used for TCR beta sequencing. The Qiagen DNeasy Blood Extraction Kit was used to extract genomic DNA from the blood cell samples. The sequencing input was PBMCs. The origin of this receptor is a man aged 35 to 55 in good health and CMV-seronegative.

In nucleotide form, the sequence is TGTGCCAGCAGCTTAGTACAAGCTGGGGCCAACGTCCTGACTTTC. Its amino acids are CASSLVQAGANVLTF. The rearranged segments are TRBV7-2 and TRBJ2-6, with no D gene named confidently. From the germline V gene, CDR1 is SGHTA and CDR2 is FQGNSA. The CDR3, from cysteine to phenylalanine, totals 15 residues. The retained sequence is limited to the CDR3, 45 bases, with the frame set at the first base. The junction carries 6 bases between V and J, which are trimmed by 1 base and 2 bases respectively.